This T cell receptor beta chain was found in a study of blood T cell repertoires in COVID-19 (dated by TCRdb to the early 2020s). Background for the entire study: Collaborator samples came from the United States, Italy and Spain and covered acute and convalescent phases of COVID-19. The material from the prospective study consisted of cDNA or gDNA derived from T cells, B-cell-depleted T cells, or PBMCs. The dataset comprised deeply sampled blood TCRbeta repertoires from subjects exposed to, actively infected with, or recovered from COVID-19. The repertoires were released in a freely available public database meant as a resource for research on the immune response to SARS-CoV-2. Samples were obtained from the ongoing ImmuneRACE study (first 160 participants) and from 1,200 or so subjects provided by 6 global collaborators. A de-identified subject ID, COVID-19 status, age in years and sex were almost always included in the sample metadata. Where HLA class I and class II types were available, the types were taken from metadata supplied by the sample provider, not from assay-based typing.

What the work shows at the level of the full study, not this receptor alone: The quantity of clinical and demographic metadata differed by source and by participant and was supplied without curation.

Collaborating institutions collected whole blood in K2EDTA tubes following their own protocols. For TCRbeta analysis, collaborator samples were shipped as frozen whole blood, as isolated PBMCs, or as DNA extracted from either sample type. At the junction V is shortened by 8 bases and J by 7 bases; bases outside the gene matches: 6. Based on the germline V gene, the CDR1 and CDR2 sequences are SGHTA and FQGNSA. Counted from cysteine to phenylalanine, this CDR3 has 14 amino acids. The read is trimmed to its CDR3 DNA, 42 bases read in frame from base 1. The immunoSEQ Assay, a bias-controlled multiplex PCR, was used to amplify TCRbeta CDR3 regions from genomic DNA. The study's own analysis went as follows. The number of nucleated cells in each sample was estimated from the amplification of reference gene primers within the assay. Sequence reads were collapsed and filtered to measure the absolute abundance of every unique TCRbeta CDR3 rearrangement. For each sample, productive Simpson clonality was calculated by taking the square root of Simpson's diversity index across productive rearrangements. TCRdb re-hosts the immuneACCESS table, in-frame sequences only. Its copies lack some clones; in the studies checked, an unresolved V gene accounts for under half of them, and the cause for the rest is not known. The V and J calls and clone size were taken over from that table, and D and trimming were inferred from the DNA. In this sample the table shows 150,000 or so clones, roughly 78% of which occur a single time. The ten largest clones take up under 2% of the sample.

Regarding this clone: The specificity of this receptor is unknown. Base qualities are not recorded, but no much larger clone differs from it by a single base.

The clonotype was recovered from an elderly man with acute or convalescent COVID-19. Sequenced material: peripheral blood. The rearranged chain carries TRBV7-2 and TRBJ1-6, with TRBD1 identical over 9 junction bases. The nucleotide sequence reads TGTGCCAGCGGCGGGACAGGGTTGAATTCACCCCTCCACTTT. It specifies CASGGTGLNSPLHF.